This T cell receptor (beta chain) came from a study of cytomegalovirus exposure and HLA in healthy donors. Donors consisted of healthy bone marrow donors. Unrecorded immune exposure was likely among donors, who were nominally healthy when sampled. The CDR3 spans 12 residues. Germline CDR1 and CDR2: SEHNR and FQNEAQ (reference sequence). Study conclusions and caveats: Sequencing depth across donors, presence/absence analyses assumed, was roughly uniform. HLA-A and HLA-B allele assignments for most subjects were reportedly predicted accurately using TCR beta sequences.

PCR used 60 Vbeta primers and 13 Jbeta primers. Produced via immunoSEQ multiplex PCR; TCRdb's table is partial and in-frame only. Here the sample spans roughly 140,000 clones, around 73% being singletons. As to this clone: Its antigen is undetermined. One junction end does not reproduce the germline sequence, and a read error may be involved.

This sequence joins TRBV7-9 and TRBJ2-1; D gene uncertain. The sequence came from a human donor in good health. The sample was PBMCs. This chain's CDR3 is CSSSLALDEQFF. In nucleotides, the CDR3 is TGTTCCAGCAGCTTAGCCCTAGATGAGCAGTTCTTC.